Listed here is a single T cell receptor beta chain. The sample belongs to a study of shared T cell receptors in the human thymus. Germline V gene data show CDR1 as LGHNA and CDR2 as YNFKEQ. The V segment lost 3 bases and the J segment 4 bases; nucleotides outside the gene matches: 17. CDR3 size: 18 residues. Clones were sequenced by immunoSEQ multiplex PCR, and TCRdb holds only the in-frame ones, with some missing. This table holds hundreds of thousands of clones, 70% to 90% found once. This same sample was also part of a study on human thymus T cells.

The sequence was collected from a boy in the first two years of life with a congenital heart defect. The chain couples TRBV4-2 to TRBJ2-5; 7 nucleotides align to TRBD2. The material sequenced was thymocytes. CDR3 protein: CASSQAQHPRLALETQYF. CDR3 coding DNA: TGTGCCAGCAGCCAGGCTCAACACCCAAGACTAGCCCTAGAGACCCAGTACTTC.